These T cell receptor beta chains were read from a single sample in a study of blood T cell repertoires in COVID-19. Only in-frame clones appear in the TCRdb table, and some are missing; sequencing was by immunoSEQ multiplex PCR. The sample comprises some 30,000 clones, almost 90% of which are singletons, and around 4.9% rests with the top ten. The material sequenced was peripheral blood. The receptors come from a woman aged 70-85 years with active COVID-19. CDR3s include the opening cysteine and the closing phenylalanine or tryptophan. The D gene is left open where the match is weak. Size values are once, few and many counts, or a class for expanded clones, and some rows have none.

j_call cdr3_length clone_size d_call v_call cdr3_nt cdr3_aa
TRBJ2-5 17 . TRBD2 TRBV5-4 TGTGCCAGCAGCCCCGGGACTAGCGGGGGGGCCGCGGAGACCCAGTACTTC CASSPGTSGGAAETQYF
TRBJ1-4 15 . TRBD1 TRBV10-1 TGCGCCAGCAGTGAGTCGACAGGACAGGATGAAAAACTGTTTTTT CASSESTGQDEKLFF
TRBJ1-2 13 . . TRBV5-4 TGTGCCAGCAGCTTGGCGACAGAGTATGGCTACACCTTC CASSLATEYGYTF
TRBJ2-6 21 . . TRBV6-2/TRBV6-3 TGTGCCAGCAGTTACTCGAGTCGCCTAGCAACGTTCTTAAGTGGGGCCAACGTCCTGACTTTC CASSYSSRLATFLSGANVLTF
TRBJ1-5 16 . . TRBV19 TGTGCCAGTAGTATTGCGGGGGATCGGAGCAATCAGCCCCAGCATTTT CASSIAGDRSNQPQHF
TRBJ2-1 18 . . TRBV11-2 TGTGCCAGCAGCTTAGCCCCAGTGCAGGGGAGCTCCTACAATGAGCAGTTCTTC CASSLAPVQGSSYNEQFF
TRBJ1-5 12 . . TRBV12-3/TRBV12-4 TGTGCCAGCAGTTTGAGGACCGGGGGCCAGCATTTT CASSLRTGGQHF
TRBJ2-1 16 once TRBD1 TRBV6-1 TGTGCCAGCAGTGGCCTTCCGGGACAGGGATACAATGAGCAGTTCTTC CASSGLPGQGYNEQFF
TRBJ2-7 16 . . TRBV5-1 TGCGCCAGCAGCTTGAAGAATCAGGGGCTGGCCTACGAGCAGTACTTC CASSLKNQGLAYEQYF
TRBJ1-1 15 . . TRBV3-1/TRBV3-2 TGTGCCAGCAGCCAAGATCGAACTGTCAACACTGAAGCTTTCTTT CASSQDRTVNTEAFF
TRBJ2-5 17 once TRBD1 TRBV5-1 TGCGCCAGCAAACCCGTTCCGGGCAGGGGGCTGGAAGAGACCCAGTACTTC CASKPVPGRGLEETQYF
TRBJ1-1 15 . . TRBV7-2 TGTGCCAGCAGCTTAGTGGCCGCCATGAACACTGAAGCTTTCTTT CASSLVAAMNTEAFF
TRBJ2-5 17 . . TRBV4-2 TGTGCCAGCAGCCAAGACCCGGGACTGATGAGGGGAGAGACCCAGTACTTC CASSQDPGLMRGETQYF
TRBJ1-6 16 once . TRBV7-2 TGTGCCAGCAGCTTAGTGGACAGCTCCTATAATTCACCCCTCCACTTT CASSLVDSSYNSPLHF
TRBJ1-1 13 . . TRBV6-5 TGTGCCAGCAGTCTCACCCGGGACACTGAAGCTTTCTTT CASSLTRDTEAFF
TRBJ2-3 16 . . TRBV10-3 TGTGCCATCAGTGAAAGGGGCCGATTGGAAGCAGATACGCAGTATTTT CAISERGRLEADTQYF
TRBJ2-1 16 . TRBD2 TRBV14 TGTGCCAGCAGCCAACCGACTAGCGGAAGCTACAATGAGCAGTTCTTC CASSQPTSGSYNEQFF
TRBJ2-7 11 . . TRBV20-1 TGCAGTGCACTAAACGACTGGAAACAGTACTTC CSALNDWKQYF
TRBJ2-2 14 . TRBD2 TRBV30 TGTGCCTGGTTCGGCGGGGGGAGGACCGGGGAGCTGTTTTTT CAWFGGGRTGELFF
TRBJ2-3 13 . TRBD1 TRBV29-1 TGCAGCGTTGCGGGACAGGGGGCAGATACGCAGTATTTT CSVAGQGADTQYF
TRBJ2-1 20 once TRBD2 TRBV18 TGTGCCAGCTCACCCTACAACCCGACTAGCGGGGGGGCACGGGGTAATGAGCAGTTCTTC CASSPYNPTSGGARGNEQFF
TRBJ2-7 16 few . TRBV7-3 TGTGCCAGCAGCTTATTTCCGGGGAAGGAGTCTGGCGAGCAGTACTTC CASSLFPGKESGEQYF
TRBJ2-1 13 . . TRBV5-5 TGTGCCAGCAGCTTGGCCAGGGAAAATGAGCAGTTCTTC CASSLARENEQFF
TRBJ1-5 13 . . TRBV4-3 TGCGCCAGCAGCCAAGAGTACAGTCAGCCCCAGCATTTT CASSQEYSQPQHF
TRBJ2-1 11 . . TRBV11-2 TGTGCCAGCTCAGCCTACAATGAGCAGTTCTTC CASSAYNEQFF
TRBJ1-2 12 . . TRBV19 TGTGCCAGTAGTAGAAGAGTTGATGGCTACACCTTC CASSRRVDGYTF
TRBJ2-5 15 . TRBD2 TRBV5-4 TGTGCCAGCAGCTTTACTAGCGGGGGGGCGGAGACCCAGTACTTC CASSFTSGGAETQYF
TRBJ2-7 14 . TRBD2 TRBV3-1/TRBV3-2 TGTGCCAGCAGCCATCTAGCGGGGGCTAACGAGCAGTACTTC CASSHLAGANEQYF
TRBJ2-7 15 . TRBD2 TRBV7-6 TGTGCCAGCAGCCCGGGACTAGCGGGATCCTACGAGCAGTACTTC CASSPGLAGSYEQYF